This T cell receptor (beta chain) was observed in a study of blood T cell repertoires in COVID-19. Clones were sequenced by immunoSEQ multiplex PCR, and TCRdb holds only the in-frame ones, with some missing. The repertoire includes hundreds of thousands of clones, less than 85% of them detected once, and around 2.5% sits in the top ten. Unmatched junction bases numbered 5, after V lost 0 bases and J lost 2 bases. Per germline, CDR1 SGHRS and CDR2 YFSETQ. The CDR3 has 16 residues. In Cohort 3, a recovered donor had either two negative PCRs, clearance, or symptom resolution. This clonotype originated in a woman in her fifties or sixties who had recovered from COVID-19. This sequence joins TRBV5-1 and TRBJ2-3, with 8 bases identical to TRBD1. The source material was PBMCs or T cells enriched from blood (not recorded which). CDR3 DNA: TGCGCCAGCAGCTTGGCGACAGGGGCCGTCACAGATACGCAGTATTTT. This encodes CASSLATGAVTDTQYF. The variable domain in full, with the rest retrieved from reference TRBV5-1 and TRBJ2-3, is KAGVTQTPRYLIKTRGQQVTLSCSPISGHRSVSWYQQTPGQGLQFLFEYFSETQRNKGNFPGRFSGRQFSNSRSEMNVSTLELGDSALYLCASSLATGAVTDTQYFGPGTRLTVL.